The sequence of this T cell receptor (beta chain) was determined in a study of blood T cell repertoires in COVID-19. Study-wide context: The origin of the acute and convalescent COVID-19 samples was the United States, Italy and Spain. Sources were T cells, B-cell-depleted T cells, or PBMCs; the material itself was cDNA or gDNA.

Some clones are missing from TCRdb's copy, which holds only in-frame ones; the method was immunoSEQ multiplex PCR. This table has roughly 200,000 clones, more than 70% appearing once. Germline CDR1 reads SGDLS; CDR2 reads YYNGEE. This CDR3 has 16 residues. V gave up 0 bases and J gave up 8 bases, with 20 bases separating them. This sequence was found in a woman of 80 years or more with active or convalescent COVID-19. Material: peripheral blood. The chain links TRBV9 to TRBJ1-2; D is possibly TRBD1 (6 bases). This chain's CDR3 is CASSVAAYATGEGYTF. Written as DNA, the CDR3 is TGTGCCAGCAGCGTAGCCGCCTACGCGACAGGAGAAGGCTACACCTTC. Based on the CDR3 plus reference TRBV9 and TRBJ1-2, the full variable domain is DSGVTQTPKHLITATGQRVTLRCSPRSGDLSVYWYQQSLDQGLQFLIQYYNGEERAKGNILERFSAQQFPDLHSELNLSSLELGDSALYFCASSVAAYATGEGYTFGSGTRLTVV.